This T cell receptor (beta chain) was sequenced in a study of T-cell reconstitution after alpha-beta-depleted transplantation in children. The TCRbeta library incorporated unique molecular identifiers. One entry per CDR3 protein results from TCRdb running MiXCR on the PCR reads. The repertoire holds roughly 220,000 distinct CDR3 sequences, with about 11% as singletons. V lost 1 base, J lost 4 bases, and 11 bases lay in between. The length of the CDR3 is 14 residues. The V gene's germline CDR1 is LGHNA and CDR2 YNFKEQ. The sample was PBMCs from the stem cell graft donor, taken from the stem cell graft. This chain connects TRBV4-2 to TRBJ2-7, with D uncertain. The source is a human donor who donated a stem cell graft to a child with acute lymphoblastic leukemia. CDR3 nucleotides: TGTGCCAGCAGCCAAGGAACAGCAGCTTACGAGCAGTACTTC. Encoded protein: CASSQGTAAYEQYF.